This TCR beta chain was identified during a study of beta chain features in type 1 diabetes. General observations from the study: Shortening of TCRB CDR3s, moderate but significant, appeared in all four CD4+ subsets of Type 1 diabetes patients. Since sequencing was performed on cDNA, cells with high TCR expression could be over-represented.

V gave up 6 bases and J gave up 5 bases; unmatched junction bases: 5. The CDR3 loop spans 13 amino acids. The germline CDR1 and CDR2 sequences are SNHLY and FYNNEI. This clone was seen only a few times. No antigen is known for it. All of the isolated RNA was reverse transcribed, so expressed TCRB transcripts were sequenced. TCRdb's table, derived via immunoSEQ multiplex PCR, lists solely in-frame clones and lacks some. The sample holds some 350,000 clones, 8% to 10% seen once. CD4+ naive, central memory, regulatory and stem cell-like memory cells were sorted via CD45RO/CCR7/CD25/CD127/CD95/CD27. The TCR comes from a man in his thirties or forties with type 1 diabetes. Material for sequencing was central memory CD4+ T cells from blood. This rearrangement joins TRBV2 to TRBJ2-7; TRBD1 agrees at 9 bases. The CDR3 spells CASSTTGGHEQYF. In nucleotides, the CDR3 is TGTGCCAGCAGCACAACAGGGGGCCACGAGCAGTACTTC.